The present TCR beta chain was sequenced within a study of T cell repertoires in cytomegalovirus infection. Looking at the study overall: Recently identified HLA-C-restricted CMV epitopes and well-studied HLA-B-restricted CMV epitopes were used by the study. From public TCR beta signatures came an indication of both CMV infection and matching HLA type. Study conclusions and caveats: Summed public TCR beta family frequency identified CMV carriers bearing the relevant HLA. Predominance within the ex vivo response was attributable to HLA-C-restricted CMV-specific TCR beta clonotypes.

A note on this clonotype: Its antigen is unidentified.

TCRdb ran MiXCR on the reads and lists one entry per CDR3 protein. The table includes 200,000 to 250,000 distinct CDR3 sequences, less than 50% detected once. With 2 bases clipped from V and 6 bases from J, the junction kept 5 bases outside the gene matches. The CDR3 extends over 13 amino acids. CDR1 is DFQATT, CDR2 SNEGSKA, per germline (reference sequence). The sequence derives from a human donor in good health (CMV status not recorded). Some clones in this sample may be carry-over from other donors' samples. Specimen: CD8+ T cells from cultured PBMCs, collected from culture after CMV antigen stimulation. This chain links TRBV20-1 with TRBJ1-1, with 8 bases identical to TRBD1. The CDR3 loop is CSARSTGASEAFF. CDR3 bases: TGCAGTGCTAGATCGACAGGGGCTTCTGAAGCTTTCTTT.